This T cell receptor beta chain derives from a study of cytomegalovirus exposure and HLA in healthy donors. Trimming removed 0 bases from V and 7 bases from J, with 19 bases in between. CDR1 and CDR2 (germline): LGHNA, YSLEER. CDR3 length: 17 residues. Overall study findings and caveats: Cytomegalovirus association was listed for 164 TCR beta chains.

Primers: 60 Vbeta forward and 13 Jbeta reverse. Generated by immunoSEQ multiplex PCR, the TCRdb table keeps only in-frame clones and is missing some. Found here are about 210,000 clones; the top ten clones hold approximately 0.98%. With respect to this clone: The antigen is unknown.

The source material was PBMCs. The source is a woman aged 30 to 39 in good health and CMV-seropositive. V and J are TRBV4-3 and TRBJ2-4; D may be TRBD2 (6 bases). The CDR3 nucleotides read TGCGCCAGCAGCCAAGAAGGCCATGGGGGAGGAAGTAACATTCAGTACTTC. As protein: CASSQEGHGGGSNIQYF.